Below, 2 T cell receptor beta chains from the same sample are listed, as sequenced in a study of cytomegalovirus exposure and HLA in healthy donors. PCR primers comprised 60 Vbeta and 13 Jbeta primers. Repertoires were generated with immunoSEQ multiplex PCR, while TCRdb's copy carries only in-frame clones and drops some. The sample holds under 250,000 clones, about 86% seen once. The sample taken for sequencing was PBMCs. These receptors came from an older woman in good health and CMV-seropositive.

The chain employs TRBV7-8 and TRBJ2-7; D may be TRBD2 (5 bases). CDR1 and CDR2 from the germline V gene are SGHVS and FQNEAQ. V was trimmed by 0 bases and J by 2 bases, leaving 20 bases between them. The CDR3 runs 18 residues. As DNA, the CDR3 is TGTGCCAGCAGCTTAGCGCCGGTTAGCGACCTGAGAACCTACGAGCAGTACTTC. This codes for CASSLAPVSDLRTYEQYF. The full variable domain, in which reference TRBV7-8 and TRBJ2-7 provide the parts outside the CDR3, is GAGVSQSPRYKVAKRGQDVALRCDPISGHVSLFWYQQALGQGPEFLTYFQNEAQLDKSGLPSDRFFAERPEGSVSTLKIQRTQQEDSAVYLCASSLAPVSDLRTYEQYFGPGTRLTVT.

V gene TRBV9 combines with J gene TRBJ1-5; 8 nucleotides agree with TRBD1. Germline V gives CDR1 SGDLS, CDR2 YYNGEE. This CDR3 contains 16 residues. The J segment lost 6 bases and the V segment lost 4 bases, leaving 12 bases of the junction unmatched. CDR3 in amino acids: CASSTTARGRGQPQHF. CDR3 DNA sequence: TGTGCCAGCAGCACTACCGCCAGGGGGCGAGGTCAGCCCCAGCATTTT.